The 5 T cell receptor beta chains in this list originate from one sample, sequenced in a study of control samples from healthy donors and cancer patients. The assay was immunoSEQ multiplex PCR, and TCRdb's table has in-frame clones only and misses some. There are about 59,000 clones in the sample; 80% to 95% occur only once, and about 1.5% lies in the top ten. Material for sequencing was PBMCs. Receptor source: a man aged 40-50 years with colorectal cancer.

The chain employs TRBV2 and TRBJ2-5; D gene ambiguous. The CDR3 totals 12 residues. In germline, CDR1 is SNHLY, CDR2 FYNNEI. V was shortened by 10 bases and J by 5 bases, with 14 bases between the two germline ends. The CDR3 region has the DNA TGTGCCACGGCCGGACCTGGGGAGACCCAGTACTTC. Amino acid sequence: CATAGPGETQYF.

The chain joins TRBV30 to TRBJ2-1; no clear D. The CDR3 is made up of 13 amino acids. In germline, CDR1 is GTSNPN, CDR2 SVGIG (reference sequence). V gave up 4 bases and J gave up 4 bases, with 11 bases separating them. CDR3 protein: CAWTPSPYNEQFF. CDR3 nucleotide sequence: TGTGCCTGGACTCCTTCGCCTTACAATGAGCAGTTCTTC.

This rearrangement joins TRBV2 to TRBJ2-7; TRBD1 might be the D (5 bases). CDR1 is SNHLY, CDR2 FYNNEI, per germline. This CDR3 region has 13 residues. Deletions cut 6 bases from V and 1 base from J, with 10 bases between. The CDR3 nucleotides are TGTGCCAGCAGGGGGCTCCTATCCTACGAGCAGTACTTC. As protein: CASRGLLSYEQYF.

The chain is built from TRBV6-5 and TRBJ2-1, with TRBD1 matching over 11 bases. J lost 3 bases, V lost 4 bases, and 5 bases had no gene match. Germline assignment: CDR1 MNHEY and CDR2 SVGAGI. This CDR3 is 16 amino acids long. As DNA, the CDR3 is TGTGCCAGCAGTTTAACCGGGACAGGGGGCTACAATGAGCAGTTCTTC. Residues: CASSLTGTGGYNEQFF.

The chain carries TRBV9 and TRBJ2-2; 14 bases are a match to TRBD2. J gave up 0 bases and V 1 base, and 11 bases lay outside the gene matches. The CDR3 length is 21 residues. Looked up from germline, CDR1 is SGDLS and CDR2 is YYNGEE. This CDR3 reads CASSVNSPGLAGATNTGELFF. For the CDR3, the DNA is TGTGCCAGCAGCGTAAACTCCCCGGGACTAGCGGGGGCAACGAACACCGGGGAGCTGTTTTTT.